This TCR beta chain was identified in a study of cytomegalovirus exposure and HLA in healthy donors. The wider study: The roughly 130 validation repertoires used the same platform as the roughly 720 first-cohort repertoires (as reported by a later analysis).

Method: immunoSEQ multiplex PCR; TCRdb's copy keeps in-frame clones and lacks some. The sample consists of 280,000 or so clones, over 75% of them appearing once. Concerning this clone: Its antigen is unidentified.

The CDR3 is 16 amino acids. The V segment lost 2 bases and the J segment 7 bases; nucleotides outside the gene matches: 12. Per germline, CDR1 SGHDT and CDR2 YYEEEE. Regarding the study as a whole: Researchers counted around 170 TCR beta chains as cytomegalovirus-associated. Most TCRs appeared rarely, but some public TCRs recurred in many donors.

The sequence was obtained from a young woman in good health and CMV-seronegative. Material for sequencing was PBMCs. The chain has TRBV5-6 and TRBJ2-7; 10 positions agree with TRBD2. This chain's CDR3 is CASSFGSGRATGEQYF. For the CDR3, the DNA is TGTGCCAGCAGCTTCGGGAGCGGGAGGGCCACGGGTGAGCAGTACTTC.